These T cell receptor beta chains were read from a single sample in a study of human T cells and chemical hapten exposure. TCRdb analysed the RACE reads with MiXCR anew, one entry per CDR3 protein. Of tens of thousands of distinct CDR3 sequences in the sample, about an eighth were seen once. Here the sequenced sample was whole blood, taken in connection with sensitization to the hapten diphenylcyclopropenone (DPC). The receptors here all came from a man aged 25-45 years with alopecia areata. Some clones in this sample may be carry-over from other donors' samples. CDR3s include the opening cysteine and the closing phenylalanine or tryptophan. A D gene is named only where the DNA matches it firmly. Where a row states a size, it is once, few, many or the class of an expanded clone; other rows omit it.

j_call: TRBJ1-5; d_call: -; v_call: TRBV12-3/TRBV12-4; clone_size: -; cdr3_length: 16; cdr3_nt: TGTGCCAGCAGTTTCCCACCAGGGGACCTTAATCAGCCCCAGCATTTT; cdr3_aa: CASSFPPGDLNQPQHF
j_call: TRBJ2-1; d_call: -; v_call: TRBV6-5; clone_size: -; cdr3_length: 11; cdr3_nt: TGTGCCAGCAGCATCAGCAATGAGCAGTTCTTC; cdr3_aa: CASSISNEQFF
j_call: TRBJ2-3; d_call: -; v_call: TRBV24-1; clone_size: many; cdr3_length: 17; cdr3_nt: TGTGCCACCAGTGACAGGAAAGGGGGGGTTAGCACAGATACGCAGTATTTT; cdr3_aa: CATSDRKGGVSTDTQYF
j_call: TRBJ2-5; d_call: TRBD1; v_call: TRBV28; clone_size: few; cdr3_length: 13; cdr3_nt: TGTGCCAGCAGTTTAGCAGGGGGCGAGACCCAGTACTTC; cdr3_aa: CASSLAGGETQYF
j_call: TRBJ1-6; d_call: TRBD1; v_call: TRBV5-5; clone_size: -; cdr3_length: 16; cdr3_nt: TGTGCCAGCAGCCGATTACAGGGACAGAGGAATTCACCCCTCCACTTT; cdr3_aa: CASSRLQGQRNSPLHF
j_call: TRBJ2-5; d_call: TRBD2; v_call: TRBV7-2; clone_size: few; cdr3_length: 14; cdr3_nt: TGTGCCAGCAGCTTATTAGCGGGGGCAGAGACCCAGTACTTC; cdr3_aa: CASSLLAGAETQYF
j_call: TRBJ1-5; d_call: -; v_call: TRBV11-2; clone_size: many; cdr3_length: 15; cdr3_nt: TGTGCCAGCAGCTTAGATCCCGGTAGCAATCAGCCCCAGCATTTT; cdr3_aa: CASSLDPGSNQPQHF
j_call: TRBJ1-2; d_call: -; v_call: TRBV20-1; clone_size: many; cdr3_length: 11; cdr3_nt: TGCAGTGCTAGTACGCCGATAGGCTACACCTTC; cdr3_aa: CSASTPIGYTF
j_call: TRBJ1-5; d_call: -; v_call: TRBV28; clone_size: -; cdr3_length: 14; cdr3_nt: TGTGCCAGCGTTCACCCCAGGCCCTATCAGCCCCAGCATTTT; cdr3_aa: CASVHPRPYQPQHF
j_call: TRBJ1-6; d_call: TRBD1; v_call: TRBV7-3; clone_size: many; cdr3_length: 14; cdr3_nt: TGTGCCAGCAGCGGGACAGGGGAATGGGCACCCCTCCACTTT; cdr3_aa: CASSGTGEWAPLHF
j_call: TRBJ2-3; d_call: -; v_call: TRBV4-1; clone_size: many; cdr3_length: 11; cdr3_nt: TGCGCCAGCAGCCAATCGGGTACGCAGTATTTT; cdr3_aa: CASSQSGTQYF
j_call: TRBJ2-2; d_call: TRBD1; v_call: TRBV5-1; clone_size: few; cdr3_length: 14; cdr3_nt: TGCGCCAGCAAAGGGACAGCGAACACCGGGGAGCTGTTTTTT; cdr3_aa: CASKGTANTGELFF
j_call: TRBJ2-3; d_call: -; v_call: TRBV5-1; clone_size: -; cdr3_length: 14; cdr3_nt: TGCGCCAGCAGCCTGTACACCAGCACAGATACGCAGTATTTT; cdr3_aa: CASSLYTSTDTQYF
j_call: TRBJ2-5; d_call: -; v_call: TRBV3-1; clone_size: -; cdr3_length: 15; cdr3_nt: TGTGCCAGCAGCCTTATGCAGGACTTCCAAGAGACCCAGTACTTC; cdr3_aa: CASSLMQDFQETQYF
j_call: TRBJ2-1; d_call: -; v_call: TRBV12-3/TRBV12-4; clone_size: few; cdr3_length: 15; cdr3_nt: TGTGCCAGCAGCCCACCCTGGGGCGGGGTGGGTGAGCAGTTCTTC; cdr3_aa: CASSPPWGGVGEQFF
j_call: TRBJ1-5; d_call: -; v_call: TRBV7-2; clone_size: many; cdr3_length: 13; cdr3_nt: TGTGCCAGCAGCTCCCTTCGGAATCAGCCCCAGCATTTT; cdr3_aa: CASSSLRNQPQHF
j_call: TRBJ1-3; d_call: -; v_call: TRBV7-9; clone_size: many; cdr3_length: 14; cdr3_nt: TGTGCCAGCAGCTTACAGGGGTTCGGAAACACCATATATTTT; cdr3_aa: CASSLQGFGNTIYF
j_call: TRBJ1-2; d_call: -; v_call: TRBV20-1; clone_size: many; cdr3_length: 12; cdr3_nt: TGCAGTGCTAGGGGCGGGCAGCATGGCTACACCTTC; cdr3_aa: CSARGGQHGYTF
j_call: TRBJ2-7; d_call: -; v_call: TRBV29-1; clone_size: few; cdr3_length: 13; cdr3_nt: TGCAGCGTGGGTAGAGGACCGGCCTACGAGCAGTACTTC; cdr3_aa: CSVGRGPAYEQYF
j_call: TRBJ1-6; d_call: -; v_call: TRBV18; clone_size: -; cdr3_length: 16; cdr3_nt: TGTGCCAGCTCACCACTTGTTGGGGGAAGTGATTCACCCCTCCACTTT; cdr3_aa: CASSPLVGGSDSPLHF
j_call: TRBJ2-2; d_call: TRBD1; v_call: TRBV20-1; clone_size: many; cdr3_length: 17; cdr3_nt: TGCAGTGCTAGAGACCCCGGGACAGGGGGCATCACCGGGGAGCTGTTTTTT; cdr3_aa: CSARDPGTGGITGELFF
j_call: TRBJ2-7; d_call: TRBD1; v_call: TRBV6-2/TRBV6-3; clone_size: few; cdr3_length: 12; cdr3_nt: TGTGCCAGCAGGAGGGGGCTCAACGAGCAGTACTTC; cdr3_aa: CASRRGLNEQYF
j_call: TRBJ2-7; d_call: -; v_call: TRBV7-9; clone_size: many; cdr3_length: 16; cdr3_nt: TGTGCCAGCAGCTTAGTTCGATCAACCACCCCGGGAGAGCAGTACTTC; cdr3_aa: CASSLVRSTTPGEQYF
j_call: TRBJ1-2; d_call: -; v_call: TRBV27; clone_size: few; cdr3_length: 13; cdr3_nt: TGTGCCACCGCCGTCAGGGGTAACTATGGCTACACCTTC; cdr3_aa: CATAVRGNYGYTF
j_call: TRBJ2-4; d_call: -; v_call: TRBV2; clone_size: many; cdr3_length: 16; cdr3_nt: TGTGCCAGCAGTGGGCGGATCGGAGGGGGCCAAAACATTCAGTACTTC; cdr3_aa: CASSGRIGGGQNIQYF
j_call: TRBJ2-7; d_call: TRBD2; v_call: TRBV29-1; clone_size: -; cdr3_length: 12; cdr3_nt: TGCAGCGTTGGGACTAGTTCCTACGAGCAGTACTTC; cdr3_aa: CSVGTSSYEQYF
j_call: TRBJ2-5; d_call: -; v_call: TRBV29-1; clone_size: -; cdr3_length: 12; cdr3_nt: TGCAGCGTACGGACTCCTCAAGAGACCCAGTACTTC; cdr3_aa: CSVRTPQETQYF
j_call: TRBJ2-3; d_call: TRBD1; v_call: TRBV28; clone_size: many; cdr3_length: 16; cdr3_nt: TGTGCCAGCAGTTCCAACAGGGGCTCCGTCCCAGATACGCAGTATTTT; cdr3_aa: CASSSNRGSVPDTQYF
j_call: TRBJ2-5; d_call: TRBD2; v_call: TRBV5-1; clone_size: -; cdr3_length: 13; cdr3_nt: TGCGCCAGCAGCGAACTAGCGGAGGAGACCCAGTACTTC; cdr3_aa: CASSELAEETQYF
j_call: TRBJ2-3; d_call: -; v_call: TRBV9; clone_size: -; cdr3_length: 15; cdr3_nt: TGTGCCAGCAGCGTAGTGGGGTCGGCCACAGATACGCAGTATTTT; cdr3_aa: CASSVVGSATDTQYF
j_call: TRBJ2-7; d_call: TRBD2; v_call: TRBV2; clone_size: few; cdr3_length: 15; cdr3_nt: TGTGCCAGCACCCTCGGGCGGGGGGGGAATTACGAGCAGTACTTC; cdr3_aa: CASTLGRGGNYEQYF
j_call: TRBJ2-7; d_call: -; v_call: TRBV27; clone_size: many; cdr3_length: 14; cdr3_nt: TGTGCCAGCAGTTTTACTGGTTCTTTGGGCGAGCAGTACTTC; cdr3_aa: CASSFTGSLGEQYF
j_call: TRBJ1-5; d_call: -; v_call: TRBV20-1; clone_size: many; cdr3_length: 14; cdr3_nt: TGCAGTGCTAGAGATCTCAGAGGCAATCAGCCCCAGCATTTT; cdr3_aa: CSARDLRGNQPQHF
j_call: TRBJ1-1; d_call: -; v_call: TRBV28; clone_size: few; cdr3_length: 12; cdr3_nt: TGTGCCAGCAGTCGGGGGGCATACGAAGCTTTCTTT; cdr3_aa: CASSRGAYEAFF
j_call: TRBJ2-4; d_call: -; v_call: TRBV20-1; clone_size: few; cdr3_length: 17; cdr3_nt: TGCAGTGCTAGAGGGGAGAAAACAGGGCCGCTGCAAAACATTCAGTACTTC; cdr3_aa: CSARGEKTGPLQNIQYF
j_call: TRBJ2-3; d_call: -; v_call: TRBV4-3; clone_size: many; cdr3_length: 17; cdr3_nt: TGCGCCAGCAGCCCACGCACTTTCTTGCAGAGCACAGATACGCAGTATTTT; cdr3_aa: CASSPRTFLQSTDTQYF
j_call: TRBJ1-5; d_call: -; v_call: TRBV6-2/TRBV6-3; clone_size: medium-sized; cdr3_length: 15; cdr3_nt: TGTGCCAGCAGTTACGCGGCAGGCGTTTGGCAGCCCCAGCATTTT; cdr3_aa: CASSYAAGVWQPQHF
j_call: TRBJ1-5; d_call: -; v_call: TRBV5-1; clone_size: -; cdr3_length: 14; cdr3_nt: TGCGCCAGCAGCTTGGACGGGGGAGGCCAGCCCCAGCATTTT; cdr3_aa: CASSLDGGGQPQHF
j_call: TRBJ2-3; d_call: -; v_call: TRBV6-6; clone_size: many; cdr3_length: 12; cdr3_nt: TGTGCCACTTTTCGGGGCACAGATACGCAGTATTTT; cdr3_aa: CATFRGTDTQYF
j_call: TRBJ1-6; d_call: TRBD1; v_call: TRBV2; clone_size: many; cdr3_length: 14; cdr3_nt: TGTGCCAGCAGTAGGGACAGCGTGAATTCACCCCTCCACTTT; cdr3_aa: CASSRDSVNSPLHF
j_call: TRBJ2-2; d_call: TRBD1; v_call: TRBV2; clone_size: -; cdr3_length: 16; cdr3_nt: TGTGCCAGCAACAAACAGGGGATCAAGAACACCGGGGAGCTGTTTTTT; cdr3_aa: CASNKQGIKNTGELFF
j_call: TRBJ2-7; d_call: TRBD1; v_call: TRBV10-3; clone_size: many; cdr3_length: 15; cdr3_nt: TGTGCCATCACCTCGGGACAGGTCGGGACCTACGAGCAGTACTTC; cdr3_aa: CAITSGQVGTYEQYF
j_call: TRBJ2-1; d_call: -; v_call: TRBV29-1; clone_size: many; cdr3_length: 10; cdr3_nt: TGCAGCGGGGGAGACAATGAGCAGTTCTTC; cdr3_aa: CSGGDNEQFF
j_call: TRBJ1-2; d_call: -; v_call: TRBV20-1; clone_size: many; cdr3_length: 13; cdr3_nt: TGCAGTGCTAGTAAAGAGGGAAACTATGGCTACACCTTC; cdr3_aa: CSASKEGNYGYTF
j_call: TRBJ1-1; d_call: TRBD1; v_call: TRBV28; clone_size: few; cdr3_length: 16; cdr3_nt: TGTGCCAGCAGTCCCCCCGAGGGACAGGGCCGTATTGAAGCTTTCTTT; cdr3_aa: CASSPPEGQGRIEAFF
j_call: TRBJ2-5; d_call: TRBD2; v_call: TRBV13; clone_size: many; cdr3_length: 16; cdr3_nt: TGTGCCAGCAGCTCTAAGCGGGGGGGCATTACGGAGACCCAGTACTTC; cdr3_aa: CASSSKRGGITETQYF